This TCR beta chain was found in a study of blood T cell repertoires in COVID-19. Participant reports of clinical history set cohort assignment. This CDR3 comprises 16 residues. Per germline, CDR1 SGHTA and CDR2 FQGNSA. V lost 5 bases and J 2 bases, leaving 17 bases between the germline ends. Assay used: immunoSEQ multiplex PCR; TCRdb lists only in-frame clones, some missing. The top ten clones hold roughly 1.1% of a sample with hundreds of thousands of clones, 80% to 90% of them seen once. The TCR sequence derives from a man aged 30 to 45 who had recovered from COVID-19. The sequenced material came from PBMCs or T cells enriched from blood (not recorded which). V usage is TRBV7-2 and J usage is TRBJ2-3; tentatively, D is TRBD2 (5 bases). The CDR3 coding sequence is TGTGCCAGCAGCCTTTCTGTGGGCGGGTTCACAGATACGCAGTATTTT. This sequence encodes CASSLSVGGFTDTQYF.